What follows describes a single TCR beta chain. V was cut by 3 bases and J by 1 base, with 12 bases left in between. The CDR3 loop spans 15 amino acids. CDR1 and CDR2 from the germline V gene are LGHDT and YNNKEL (reference sequence). Reverse transcription of about 0.45 to 1 ug RNA was performed with random hexamers. Amplification of TCR beta CDR3 by immunoSEQ multiplex PCR spanned 54 Vbeta and 13 Jbeta. MiXCR, applied by TCRdb to the immunoSEQ multiplex PCR reads, yields one record per CDR3 protein. The sample includes around 190,000 distinct CDR3 sequences, 94% of them seen just once. The record originates from a study of CD8 T cells in Susac syndrome. In the study overall: At the time of blood draw, patients with Susac syndrome were therapy-naive, receiving corticosteroids, or receiving intravenous immunoglobulin alone.

Source material: CD4+ T cells from PBMCs. The sequence came from a human donor with Susac syndrome. The chain recombines TRBV3-1 with TRBJ1-1; D unclear. DNA of the CDR3: TGTGCCAGCAGCCAGGGGAGGGCTCCGAACACTGAAGCTTTCTTT. Translation: CASSQGRAPNTEAFF.